The clone carrying this T cell receptor beta chain appeared once. Antigen: not known. The sample originates from a study of T-cell memory formation after mild COVID-19. Study findings and constraints: Prior to infection, memory already included some responding clones, suggesting cross-reactive memory joined. The main location of contracting CD4+ clones was CM and EM, and that of contracting CD8+ clones was EMRA. While clones contracting from day 15 to 85 were balanced between CD4 and CD8, later expanders leaned CD4+.

The CDR3 spans 15 residues. CDR1 is LGHNA, CDR2 YSLEER, per germline. The ends lost 2 bases at V and 11 bases at J; junction bases unmatched: 7. TCR alpha and TCR beta cDNA libraries carrying sample barcodes and UMIs were produced by 5'RACE using constant-segment primers. Using its own MiXCR run on the 5' RACE reads, TCRdb lists one record per CDR3 protein. The sample has about 400,000 distinct CDR3 sequences, about 16% seen once. Sequencing was done on a sample of PBMCs or a T cell subset sorted from them (not recorded which). The gene calls are TRBV4-3 and TRBJ1-6; 9 nucleotides align to TRBD1. The receptor was derived from a young man who had mild COVID-19 (a few samples of this study predate the infection). Cell type and time point are not known. CDR3 sequence: CASSQLRDRDTPLHF. The CDR3, as DNA: TGCGCCAGCAGCCAATTAAGGGACAGGGATACACCCCTCCACTTT.